Below, 29 T cell receptor beta chains from the same sample are listed, as sequenced in a study of T-cell reconstitution after alpha-beta-depleted transplantation in children. Unique molecular identifiers were used to barcode this TCRbeta library. TCRdb reanalysed the PCR reads using MiXCR and keeps one entry per CDR3 protein. The data contain approximately 200,000 distinct CDR3 sequences, 14% to 15% of them seen just once; the ten biggest clones take up about 12%. The sample was PBMCs from the stem cell graft donor, taken from the stem cell graft. These receptors all stem from a human donor who donated a stem cell graft to a child with acute lymphoblastic leukemia.

The gene calls are TRBV6-5 and TRBJ2-5; D not resolved. CDR3 length: 13 residues. CDR1 is MNHEY and CDR2 is SVGAGI in the germline V gene. Trimming took off 2 bases at V and 7 bases at J, with 11 bases between the two ends. The CDR3: CASSYGRSGTQYF. The CDR3 DNA reads TGTGCCAGCAGTTACGGCAGAAGTGGGACCCAGTACTTC.

This clonotype showed up many times. V usage is TRBV5-1 and J usage is TRBJ2-3; possible D gene TRBD1, 5 bases. The CDR3 covers 16 residues. CDR1 SGHRS and CDR2 YFSETQ come from the germline V gene. V lost 0 bases and J lost 0, with 11 bases in between. This chain's CDR3 is CASSLGWGSSTDTQYF. Written as DNA, the CDR3 is TGCGCCAGCAGCTTGGGTTGGGGCTCTAGCACAGATACGCAGTATTTT.

In its sample, this clonotype was seen many times. The chain is built from TRBV28 and TRBJ2-1, with D unclear. The CDR3 length is 15 residues. V was cut by 6 bases and J by 3 bases, with 15 bases left in between. The germline V gene encodes CDR1 MDHEN and CDR2 SYDVKM. Here the CDR3 DNA reads TGTGCCAGCAGCTCAATTGAAAGCGTCTACAATGAGCAGTTCTTC. Protein sequence: CASSSIESVYNEQFF.

This clonotype was recorded many times. The J gene is TRBJ1-5, the V gene TRBV12-3 or TRBV12-4, with 7 bases lining up with TRBD1. There are 14 residues in the CDR3. Losses at the gene ends were 5 bases for V and 4 bases for J; bases not matched to a gene: 5. The CDR3 DNA sequence: TGTGCCAGCAGTCCGGGACAGCGAAATCAGCCCCAGCATTTT. Translated, it gives CASSPGQRNQPQHF.

This chain joins TRBV5-4 and TRBJ2-3, with D possibly matching TRBD1 (6 bases). Looked up from germline, CDR1 is SGHNT and CDR2 is YYREEE (reference sequence). The germline V and J ends were trimmed by 4 bases and 0 bases, with 12 bases remaining between them. The CDR3 loop spans 15 amino acids. CDR3 in DNA: TGTGCCAGCAGCGGGACGGACAGTAGCACAGATACGCAGTATTTT. Translating it yields CASSGTDSSTDTQYF.

In its sample, this clonotype was seen many times. The chain recombines TRBV5-1 with TRBJ2-2; no definite D call. Germline-derived CDR1 and CDR2 are SGHRS and YFSETQ. This CDR3 region has 13 residues. The V end lost 5 bases, the J end lost 0 bases, and 5 bases lay between the germline ends. CDR3 DNA sequence: TGCGCCAGCAGTATGACGAACACCGGGGAGCTGTTTTTT. It specifies CASSMTNTGELFF.

This clonotype has a count of ten or more. This sequence joins TRBV20-1 and TRBJ2-7, with 11 bases that match TRBD2. V lost 3 bases to trimming and J lost 2 bases; unmatched junction nucleotides: 3. The germline V gene encodes CDR1 DFQATT and CDR2 SNEGSKA (reference sequence). The CDR3 has 14 residues. The CDR3 DNA reads as TGCAGTGCTAGGGGACTAGCGGACGCCTACGAGCAGTACTTC. Translated: CSARGLADAYEQYF.

This clonotype was recorded many times. The CDR3 DNA sequence: TGTGCCAGCAGTTACTCGAAGGGGGCGGATGAGCAGTACTTC. Its translation: CASSYSKGADEQYF. The chain has TRBV6-5 and TRBJ2-7; 7 nucleotides align to TRBD1. The germline V gene encodes CDR1 MNHEY and CDR2 SVGAGI. The V gene end was trimmed by 0 bases and the J gene end by 7 bases; junction bases not matched to a gene: 6. CDR3 length equals 14 residues.

This clonotype has a count of ten or more. The rearrangement joins TRBV12-3 or TRBV12-4 to TRBJ2-1; possibly TRBD2 for D (7 bases). V was shortened by 0 bases and J by 7 bases, with 10 bases between the two germline ends. The CDR3 loop spans 14 amino acids. The CDR3 region has the DNA TGTGCCAGCAGTTTAGCGGGAGGGGGAAATGAGCAGTTCTTC. It yields the protein CASSLAGGGNEQFF.

This chain uses TRBV29-1 with TRBJ2-1; D might be TRBD1 or TRBD2, each matching 6 bases. The CDR3 covers 11 residues. Germline CDR1 reads SQVTM; CDR2 reads ANQGSEA. V lost 7 bases and J lost 16, with 20 bases in between. The CDR3 DNA follows: TGCAGCGGGAGGGCCGGGACACCGGACTTCTTC. Translating gives CSGRAGTPDFF.

The rearrangement uses TRBV4-1 and TRBJ2-1, with 8 bases matching TRBD2. In germline, CDR1 is MGHRA, CDR2 YSYEKL. This CDR3 has 15 amino acids. V dropped 4 bases and J dropped 9; count of bases not matched to a gene: 11. CDR3 loop: CASSRPGLDTSEQFF. The CDR3 DNA reads as TGCGCCAGCAGCCGACCGGGACTAGACACATCTGAGCAGTTCTTC.

The chain couples TRBV7-9 to TRBJ2-7; 9 bases agree with TRBD1. J lost 0 bases, V lost 7 bases, and 7 bases had no gene match. CDR1 SEHNR and CDR2 FQNEAQ come from the germline V gene (reference sequence). The CDR3 runs to 15 residues. CDR3 bases: TGTGCCAGCACCGGACAGGGGCCCTCCTCCTACGAGCAGTACTTC. It translates to CASTGQGPSSYEQYF.

This clonotype showed up many times. The rearrangement uses TRBV5-1 and TRBJ1-6, with D possibly matching TRBD1 (6 bases). CDR3 length equals 14 residues. CDR1 and CDR2 (germline): SGHRS, YFSETQ. The V end lost 5 bases, the J end lost 8 bases, and 14 bases lay between the germline ends. CDR3 amino acids: CASSQTGGDSPLHF. CDR3 DNA: TGCGCCAGCAGTCAGACAGGTGGTGATTCACCCCTCCACTTT.

This clonotype was seen ten or more times. The rearrangement links TRBV5-1 to TRBJ2-3; no clear D gene. The length of the CDR3 is 16 residues. V shed 1 base and J shed 2 bases, with 14 bases lying between them. The germline CDR1 and CDR2 sequences are SGHRS and YFSETQ. The CDR3 loop is CASSLQSPSPTDTQYF. CDR3 DNA: TGCGCCAGCAGCTTGCAGTCCCCCAGCCCCACAGATACGCAGTATTTT.

The chain employs TRBV19 and TRBJ1-5, with D hard to call. Germline lookup yields CDR1 LNHDA and CDR2 SQIVND (reference sequence). The CDR3 is 11 residues long. Deletions cut 7 bases from V and 7 bases from J, with 8 bases between. CDR3 bases: TGTGCCAGTACCGACGGACAGCCCCAGCATTTT. Encoded protein: CASTDGQPQHF.

The V gene is TRBV29-1, the J gene TRBJ2-1; D may be TRBD1 (6 bases). V lost 7 bases to trimming and J lost 11 bases, with 15 bases between them. CDR1 and CDR2 (germline): SQVTM, ANQGSEA. This CDR3 has 11 amino acids. CDR3 in amino acids: CSGRFGQKQFF. The CDR3 coding sequence is TGCAGCGGCCGATTCGGACAGAAGCAGTTCTTC.

This clonotype appeared many times. This chain connects TRBV5-5 to TRBJ2-7, with D possibly being TRBD1 or TRBD2 (6 bases each). The CDR3 is 15 amino acids. V lost 1 base and J lost 3, with 14 bases in between. Germline V gene lookup returns CDR1 SGHKS and CDR2 YYEKEE (reference sequence). CDR3 DNA: TGTGCCAGCAGCTTGTTGGGGGGCGGGTTCTACGAGCAGTACTTC. Its translation is CASSLLGGGFYEQYF.

This clonotype was detected only a few times. CDR3 nucleotides: TGTGCCAGCAGCTTAGGGTCTGGGGGCAGGAACACTGAAGCTTTCTTT. It specifies CASSLGSGGRNTEAFF. The gene calls are TRBV11-2 and TRBJ1-1; weak D call: TRBD1 (6 bases). CDR1 and CDR2 from the germline V gene are SGHAT and FQNNGV. The CDR3 consists of 16 residues. V lost 1 base, J lost 1 base, and 13 bases lay in between.

This clonotype was picked up many times. The chain recombines TRBV15 with TRBJ1-3; D is perhaps TRBD1 (5 bases). This CDR3 has 15 residues. The germline V and J ends were trimmed by 4 bases and 2 bases, with 12 bases remaining between them. The germline V gene encodes CDR1 LNHNV and CDR2 YYDKDF (reference sequence). Written as DNA, the CDR3 is TGTGCCACCAGCAATGAGGGGCTCGCTGGAAACACCATATATTTT. It yields the protein CATSNEGLAGNTIYF.

This clonotype was seen a few times. The rearrangement joins TRBV4-2 to TRBJ1-5, with 8 bases lining up with TRBD1. The trim removed 0 bases at V and 7 bases at J, leaving 11 bases unmatched. CDR1 is LGHNA, CDR2 YNFKEQ, per germline. This CDR3 spans 17 amino acids. DNA of the CDR3: TGTGCCAGCAGCCAAGATTCGGCAGGGGGCGCCTCCCAGCCCCAGCATTTT. Encoded protein: CASSQDSAGGASQPQHF.

The chain is built from TRBV6-1 and TRBJ2-1, with TRBD2 as a possible D gene (6 bases). Germline V gives CDR1 MNHNS, CDR2 SASEGT. This CDR3 region has 17 residues. The V end lost 5 bases, the J end lost 5 bases, and 22 bases lay between the germline ends. CDR3 sequence (DNA): TGTGCCAGCAGTCCCACCTTAGCGGAGGGATTAAACAATGAGCAGTTCTTC. Encoded protein: CASSPTLAEGLNNEQFF.

This clonotype was detected many times. The chain has TRBV12-3 or TRBV12-4 and TRBJ2-2, with D hard to call. Trimming took 1 base from V and 5 from J, leaving 8 bases between them. The CDR3 has 14 residues. This chain's CDR3 is CASSLGLTTGELFF. For the CDR3, the DNA is TGTGCCAGCAGTTTAGGACTTACGACCGGGGAGCTGTTTTTT.

This clonotype was found a few times. This chain uses TRBV27 with TRBJ2-3; 7 bases are shared with TRBD2. The V and J ends lost 5 bases and 6 bases, in that order; junction bases with no gene match: 14. The germline CDR1 and CDR2 sequences are MNHEY and SMNVEV (reference sequence). CDR3 length equals 16 residues. CDR3 protein: CASSPLRAGYADTQYF. Written as DNA, the CDR3 is TGTGCCAGCAGTCCCCTGAGAGCGGGATATGCGGATACGCAGTATTTT.

The table lists this clonotype with many counts. The rearrangement links TRBV20-1 to TRBJ2-7; D gene unclear. Germline V gene sequence: CDR1 DFQATT, CDR2 SNEGSKA (reference sequence). The length of the CDR3 is 14 residues. With 4 bases removed from V and 5 bases from J, the gap between germline ends came to 18 bases. The DNA of the CDR3 is TGCAGTGCTAATAGGGATACTACGAGAAACGAGCAGTACTTC. Translation gives CSANRDTTRNEQYF.

This clonotype showed up many times. The chain uses TRBV19 and TRBJ1-1; 7 bases map to TRBD1. Germline assignment: CDR1 LNHDA and CDR2 SQIVND (reference sequence). There are 16 residues in the CDR3. V lost 9 bases to trimming and J lost 0 bases; unmatched junction nucleotides: 13. CDR3 in amino acids: CASKRTPDRMNTEAFF. The CDR3 DNA reads TGTGCCAGCAAACGAACCCCGGACAGGATGAACACTGAAGCTTTCTTT.

The gene calls are TRBV20-1 and TRBJ2-1; tentatively, D is TRBD1 (7 bases). CDR3 length equals 13 residues. The germline V gene has CDR1 DFQATT and CDR2 SNEGSKA (reference sequence). CDR3 sequence: CSAEGAEVNEQFF. In DNA, the CDR3 is TGCAGCGCGGAGGGGGCGGAAGTCAATGAGCAGTTCTTC.

A note on this clonotype: A much larger clone differs from this one at a single base, so this may be a read error. The chain combines TRBV11-1 with TRBJ2-5, with 11 bases fitting TRBD2. Germline CDR1 SGHAT, CDR2 FQDESV (reference sequence). CDR3 length equals 17 residues. Here the CDR3 reads CASSLASSGRTIKTQNF. The CDR3 coding sequence is TGTGCCAGCAGCTTAGCCTCTAGCGGGAGGACAATCAAGACCCAGAACTTC.

This clonotype was counted at least ten times. J is TRBJ2-1 and V is TRBV7-2; tentative D call: TRBD2 (6 bases). The CDR3 has 17 amino acids. CDR1 SGHTA and CDR2 FQGNSA come from the germline V gene. The ends were cut back, 1 base at V and 8 bases at J, with 21 bases in the middle. The CDR3 sequence: CASSLVGRSIAVHEQFF. In DNA, the CDR3 is TGTGCCAGCAGCTTAGTCGGGCGGTCAATAGCGGTCCATGAGCAGTTCTTC. The variable domain in full, with the rest retrieved from reference TRBV7-2 and TRBJ2-1, is GAGVSQSPSNKVTEKGKDVELRCDPISGHTALYWYRQSLGQGLEFLIYFQGNSAPDKSGLPSDRFSAERTGGSVSTLTIQRTQQEDSAVYLCASSLVGRSIAVHEQFFGPGTRLTVL.

This clonotype appeared many times. The J gene is TRBJ2-1, the V gene TRBV5-1; 8 nucleotides agree with TRBD2. CDR3 length: 15 residues. V lost 4 bases and J lost 4; bases outside the gene matches: 7. Germline assignment: CDR1 SGHRS and CDR2 YFSETQ. The CDR3 nucleotides are TGCGCCAGCAGCCTCACTAGCGGACGATACAATGAGCAGTTCTTC. Its translation is CASSLTSGRYNEQFF.